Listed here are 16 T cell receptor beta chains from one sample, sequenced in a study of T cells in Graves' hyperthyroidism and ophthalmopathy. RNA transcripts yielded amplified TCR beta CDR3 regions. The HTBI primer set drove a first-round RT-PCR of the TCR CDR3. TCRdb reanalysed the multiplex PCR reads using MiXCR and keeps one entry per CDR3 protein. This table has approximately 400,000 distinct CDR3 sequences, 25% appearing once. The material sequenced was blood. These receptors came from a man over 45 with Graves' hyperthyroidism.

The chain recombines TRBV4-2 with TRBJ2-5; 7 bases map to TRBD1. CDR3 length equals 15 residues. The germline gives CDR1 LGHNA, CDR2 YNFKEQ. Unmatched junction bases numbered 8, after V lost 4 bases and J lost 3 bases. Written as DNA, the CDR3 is TGTGCCAGCAGCCGGGCCGGGGACAGTGAAGAGACCCAGTACTTC. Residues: CASSRAGDSEETQYF.

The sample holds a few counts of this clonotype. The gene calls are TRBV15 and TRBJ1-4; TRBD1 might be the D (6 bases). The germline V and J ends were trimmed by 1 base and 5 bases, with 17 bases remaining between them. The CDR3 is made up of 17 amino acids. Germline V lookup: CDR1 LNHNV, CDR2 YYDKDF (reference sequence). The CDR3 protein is CATSRGAGAASNEKLFF. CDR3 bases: TGTGCCACCAGCAGAGGTGCGGGGGCCGCTTCCAATGAAAAACTGTTTTTT.

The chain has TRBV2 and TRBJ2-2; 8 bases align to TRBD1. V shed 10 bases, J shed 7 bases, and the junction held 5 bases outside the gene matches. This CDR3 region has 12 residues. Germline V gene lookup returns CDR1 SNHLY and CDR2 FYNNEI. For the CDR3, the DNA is TGTGCCACCGGGACAGGTTACGGGGAGCTGTTTTTT. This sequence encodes CATGTGYGELFF.

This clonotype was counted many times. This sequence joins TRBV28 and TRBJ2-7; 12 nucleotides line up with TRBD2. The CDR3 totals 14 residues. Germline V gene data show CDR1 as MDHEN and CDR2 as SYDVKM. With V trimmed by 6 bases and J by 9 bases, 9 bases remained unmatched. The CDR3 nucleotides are TGTGCCAGCAGGCCCGGACTAGCGGGATGGGTGCAGTACTTC. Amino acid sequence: CASRPGLAGWVQYF.

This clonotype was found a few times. This chain's CDR3 is CASSLGQGAGYGYTF. In DNA, the CDR3 is TGTGCCAGCAGCTTAGGACAGGGGGCAGGCTATGGCTACACCTTC. V usage is TRBV7-6 and J usage is TRBJ1-2, with 10 bases matching TRBD1. There are 15 residues in the CDR3. Germline CDR1 and CDR2: SGHVS and FNYEAQ. Trimming cost V 1 base and J 4 bases; bases outside gene matches: 3.

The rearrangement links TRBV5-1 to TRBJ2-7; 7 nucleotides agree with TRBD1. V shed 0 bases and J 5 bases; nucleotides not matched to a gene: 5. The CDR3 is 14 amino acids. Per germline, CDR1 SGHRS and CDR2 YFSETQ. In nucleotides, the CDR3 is TGCGCCAGCAGCTTGGGAGGGACAGTCGACGAGCAGTACTTC. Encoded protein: CASSLGGTVDEQYF. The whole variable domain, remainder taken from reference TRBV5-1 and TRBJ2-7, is KAGVTQTPRYLIKTRGQQVTLSCSPISGHRSVSWYQQTPGQGLQFLFEYFSETQRNKGNFPGRFSGRQFSNSRSEMNVSTLELGDSALYLCASSLGGTVDEQYFGPGTRLTVT.

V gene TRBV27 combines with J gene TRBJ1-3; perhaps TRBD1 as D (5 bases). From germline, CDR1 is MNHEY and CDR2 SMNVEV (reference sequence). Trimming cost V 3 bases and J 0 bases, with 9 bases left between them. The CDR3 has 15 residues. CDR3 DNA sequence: TGTGCCAGCAGTTTCACAGGAGCCTCTGGAAACACCATATATTTT. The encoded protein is CASSFTGASGNTIYF.

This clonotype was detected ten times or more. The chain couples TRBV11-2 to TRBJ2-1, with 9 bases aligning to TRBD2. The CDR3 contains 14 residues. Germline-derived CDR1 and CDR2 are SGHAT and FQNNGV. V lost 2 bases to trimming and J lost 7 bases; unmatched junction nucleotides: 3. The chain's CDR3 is CASSLIAGGNEQFF. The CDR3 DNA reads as TGTGCCAGCAGCTTAATCGCGGGAGGGAATGAGCAGTTCTTC. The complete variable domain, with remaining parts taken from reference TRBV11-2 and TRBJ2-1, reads EAGVAQSPRYKIIEKRQSVAFWCNPISGHATLYWYQQILGQGPKLLIQFQNNGVVDDSQLPKDRFSAERLKGVDSTLKIQPAKLEDSAVYLCASSLIAGGNEQFFGPGTRLTVL.

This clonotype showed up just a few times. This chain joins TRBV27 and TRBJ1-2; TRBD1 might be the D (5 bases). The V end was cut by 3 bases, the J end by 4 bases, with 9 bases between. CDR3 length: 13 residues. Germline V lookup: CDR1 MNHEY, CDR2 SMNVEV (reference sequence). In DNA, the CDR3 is TGTGCCAGCAGTTTTGGGACCACCTATGGCTACACCTTC. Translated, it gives CASSFGTTYGYTF.

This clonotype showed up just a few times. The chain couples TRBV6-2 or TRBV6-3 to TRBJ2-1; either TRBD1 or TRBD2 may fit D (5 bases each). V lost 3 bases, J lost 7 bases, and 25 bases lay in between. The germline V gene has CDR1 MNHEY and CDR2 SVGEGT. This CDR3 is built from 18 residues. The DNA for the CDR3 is TGTGCCAGCAGTTATCCCTCAAGGGGACGCGGTTTGGGGAATGAGCAGTTCTTC. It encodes CASSYPSRGRGLGNEQFF.

The CDR3 DNA reads as TGTGCCAGCAGCGTAGCCCAGGAGCCCACAGATACGCAGTATTTT. This encodes CASSVAQEPTDTQYF. This chain uses TRBV9 with TRBJ2-3; D gene ambiguous. With 0 bases removed from V and 2 bases from J, the gap between germline ends came to 10 bases. There are 15 residues in the CDR3. Germline CDR1 and CDR2: SGDLS and YYNGEE. The full variable domain, its missing parts supplied by reference TRBV9 and TRBJ2-3, is DSGVTQTPKHLITATGQRVTLRCSPRSGDLSVYWYQQSLDQGLQFLIQYYNGEERAKGNILERFSAQQFPDLHSELNLSSLELGDSALYFCASSVAQEPTDTQYFGPGTRLTVL.

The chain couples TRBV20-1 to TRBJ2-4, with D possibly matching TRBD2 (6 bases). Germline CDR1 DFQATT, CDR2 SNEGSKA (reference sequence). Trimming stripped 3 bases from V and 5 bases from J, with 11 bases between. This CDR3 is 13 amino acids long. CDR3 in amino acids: CSASGGVENIQYF. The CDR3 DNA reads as TGCAGTGCTAGTGGCGGGGTCGAAAACATTCAGTACTTC.

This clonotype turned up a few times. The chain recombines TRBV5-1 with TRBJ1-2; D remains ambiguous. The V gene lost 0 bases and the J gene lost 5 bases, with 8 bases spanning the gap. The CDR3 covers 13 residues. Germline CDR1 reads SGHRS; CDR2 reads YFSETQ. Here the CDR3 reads CASSLVADYGYTF. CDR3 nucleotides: TGCGCCAGCAGCTTGGTGGCAGATTATGGCTACACCTTC.

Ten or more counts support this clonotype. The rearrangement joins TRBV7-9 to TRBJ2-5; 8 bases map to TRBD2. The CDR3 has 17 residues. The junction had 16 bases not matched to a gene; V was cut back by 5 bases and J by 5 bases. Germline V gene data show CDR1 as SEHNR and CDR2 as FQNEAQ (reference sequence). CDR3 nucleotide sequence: TGTGCCAGCAGCCCCCCCGTGGGACGGGAGGGTCAGGAGACCCAGTACTTC. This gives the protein CASSPPVGREGQETQYF.

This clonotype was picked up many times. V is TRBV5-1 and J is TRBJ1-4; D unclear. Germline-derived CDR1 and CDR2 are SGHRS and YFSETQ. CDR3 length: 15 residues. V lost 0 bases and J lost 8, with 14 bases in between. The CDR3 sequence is CASSLAGTGGEKLFF. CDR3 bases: TGCGCCAGCAGCTTGGCGGGAACCGGAGGGGAAAAACTGTTTTTT.

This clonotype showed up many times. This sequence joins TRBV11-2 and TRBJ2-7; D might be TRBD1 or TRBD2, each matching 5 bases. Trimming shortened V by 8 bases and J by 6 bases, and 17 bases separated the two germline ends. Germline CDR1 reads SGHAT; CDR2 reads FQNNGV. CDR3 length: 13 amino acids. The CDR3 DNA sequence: TGTGCCAGCGACAGTTCAGGGACGCGCGAGCAGTACTTC. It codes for CASDSSGTREQYF.